This T cell receptor (beta chain) emerged from a study of radiotherapy plus CTLA-4 blockade in lung cancer. Generated by immunoSEQ multiplex PCR, the TCRdb table keeps only in-frame clones and is missing some. Among around 120,000 clones, more than 65% were seen once, and the ten largest hold about 5%. From germline, CDR1 is MDHEN and CDR2 SYDVKM. Trimming took off 5 bases at V and 2 bases at J, with 13 bases between the two ends. CDR3 length: 14 residues. This sample comprised peripheral blood, obtained from a patient treated with radiotherapy plus ipilimumab. This sequence originates from a human donor with non-small cell lung cancer who had a partial response to radiotherapy plus ipilimumab. This chain joins TRBV28 and TRBJ2-7, with D perhaps matching TRBD1 (6 bases). The CDR3 sequence is CASSPGQSTYEQYV. The CDR3 region has the DNA TGTGCCAGCAGTCCTGGACAGTCAACCTACGAGCAGTACGTC.